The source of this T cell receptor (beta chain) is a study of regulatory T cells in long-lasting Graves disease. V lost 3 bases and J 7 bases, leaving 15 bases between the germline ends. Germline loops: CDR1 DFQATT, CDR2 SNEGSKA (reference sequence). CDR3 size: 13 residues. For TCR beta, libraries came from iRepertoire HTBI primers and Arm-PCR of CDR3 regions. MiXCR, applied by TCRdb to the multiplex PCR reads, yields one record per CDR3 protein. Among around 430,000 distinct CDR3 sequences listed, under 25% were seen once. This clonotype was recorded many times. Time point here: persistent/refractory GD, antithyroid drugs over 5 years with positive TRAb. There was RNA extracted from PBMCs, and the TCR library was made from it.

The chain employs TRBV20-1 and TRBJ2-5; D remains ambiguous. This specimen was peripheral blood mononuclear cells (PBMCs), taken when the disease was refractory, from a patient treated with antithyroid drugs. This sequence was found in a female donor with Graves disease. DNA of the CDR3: TGCAGTGCTAGGGGCGCCACCATTGGGACCCAGTACTTC. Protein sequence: CSARGATIGTQYF.